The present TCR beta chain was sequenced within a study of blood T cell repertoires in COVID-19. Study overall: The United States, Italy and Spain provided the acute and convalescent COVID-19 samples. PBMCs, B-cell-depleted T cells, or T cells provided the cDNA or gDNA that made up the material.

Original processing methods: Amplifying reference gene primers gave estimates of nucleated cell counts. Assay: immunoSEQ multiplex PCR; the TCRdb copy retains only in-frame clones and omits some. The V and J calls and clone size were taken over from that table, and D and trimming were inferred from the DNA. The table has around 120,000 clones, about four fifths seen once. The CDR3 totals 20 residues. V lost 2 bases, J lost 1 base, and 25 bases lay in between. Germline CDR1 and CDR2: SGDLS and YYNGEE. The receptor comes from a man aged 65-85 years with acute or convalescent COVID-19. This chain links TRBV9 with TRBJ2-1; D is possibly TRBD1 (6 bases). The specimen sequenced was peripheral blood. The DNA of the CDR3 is TGTGCCAGCAGCGTTCGTCTTGGGGGAGACAGGCACGAATCCTACAATGAGCAGTTCTTC. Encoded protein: CASSVRLGGDRHESYNEQFF.